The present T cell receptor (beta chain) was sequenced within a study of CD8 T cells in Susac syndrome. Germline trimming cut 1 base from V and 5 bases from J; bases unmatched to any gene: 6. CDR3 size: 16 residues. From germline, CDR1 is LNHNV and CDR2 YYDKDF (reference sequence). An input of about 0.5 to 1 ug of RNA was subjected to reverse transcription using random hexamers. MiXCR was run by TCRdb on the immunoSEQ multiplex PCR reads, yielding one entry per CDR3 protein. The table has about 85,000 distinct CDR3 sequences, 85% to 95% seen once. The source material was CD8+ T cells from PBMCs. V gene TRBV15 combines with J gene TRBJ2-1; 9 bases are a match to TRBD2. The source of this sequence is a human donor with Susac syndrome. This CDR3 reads CATSRVGVAGDNEQFF. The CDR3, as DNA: TGTGCCACCAGCAGAGTAGGGGTAGCGGGGGACAATGAGCAGTTCTTC.